A single sample is the source of the 9 T cell receptor beta chains below, sequenced in a study of T cell repertoires in cytomegalovirus infection (dated by TCRdb to between 2018 and 2021). The sequencer listed for this sample is Illumina HiSeq 1500. Starting from the raw public reads, TCRdb applied fastp trimming at Q25, assembled clones with MiXCR and retained in-frame beta chains. Records with the same CDR3 protein are collapsed into one entry carrying the most frequent genes and DNA. The sample profile shows 250,000 to 300,000 distinct CDR3 sequences; around 15% of them were found once. 8.8% of the sample goes to the ten largest clones. Sequenced: PBMCs. The receptors were sampled from a human donor in good health (CMV status not recorded). Some clones in this sample may be carry-over from other donors' samples.

The sample holds a few counts of this clonotype. V is TRBV7-3 and J is TRBJ2-3, with a tentative D call TRBD2 (5 bases). Germline values: CDR1 SGHTA, CDR2 FQGTGA. This CDR3 has 13 residues. V was trimmed by 0 bases and J by 4 bases, leaving 5 bases between them. CDR3 coding DNA: TGTGCCAGCAGCTTAACGCGGGCAGATACGCAGTATTTT. The encoded protein is CASSLTRADTQYF.

This clonotype was detected many times. The gene calls are TRBV7-2 and TRBJ1-3; D is uncertain. Germline V lookup: CDR1 SGHTA, CDR2 FQGNSA. The germline V and J ends were trimmed by 4 bases and 0 bases, with 10 bases remaining between them. The CDR3 extends over 15 amino acids. Written as DNA, the CDR3 is TGTGCCAGCAGCTCCGGGCGTACCTCTGGAAACACCATATATTTT. Translation gives CASSSGRTSGNTIYF. Combining the CDR3 with reference TRBV7-2 and TRBJ1-3 gives the whole variable domain GAGVSQSPSNKVTEKGKDVELRCDPISGHTALYWYRQSLGQGLEFLIYFQGNSAPDKSGLPSDRFSAERTGGSVSTLTIQRTQQEDSAVYLCASSSGRTSGNTIYFGEGSWLTVV.

The chain couples TRBV28 to TRBJ1-5; D is perhaps TRBD1 (5 bases). The CDR3 spans 18 residues. V lost 5 bases and J 0 bases, leaving 20 bases between the germline ends. Germline loops: CDR1 MDHEN, CDR2 SYDVKM. The CDR3 bases are TGTGCCAGCAGTCACCTCCGCAGGGTGGGTGATAGCAATCAGCCCCAGCATTTT. Translating it yields CASSHLRRVGDSNQPQHF.

This clonotype was observed many times. This rearrangement joins TRBV6-5 to TRBJ1-6, with D maybe TRBD1 (5 bases). The germline V gene encodes CDR1 MNHEY and CDR2 SVGAGI. Trimming pared 5 bases from V and 3 bases from J, leaving 14 bases between. The CDR3 runs 16 residues. In nucleotides, the CDR3 is TGTGCCAGCAGTCAACCGGGACGGATCTATAATTCACCCCTCCACTTT. Residues: CASSQPGRIYNSPLHF.

This clonotype was detected a few times. CDR3 in amino acids: CASSPPLGVLTF. The CDR3 DNA is TGTGCCAGCAGCCCACCGTTAGGGGTCCTCACCTTC. The chain joins TRBV7-6 to TRBJ1-2; tentative D call: TRBD1 (5 bases). The CDR3 consists of 12 residues. Germline CDR1 reads SGHVS; CDR2 reads FNYEAQ. Between the trimmed V and J ends, which lost 5 bases and 13 bases, there was a span of 17 bases.

This clonotype was seen a handful of times. The CDR3 nucleotides are TGCAGTGCTAGAATAGTGGCGGTCAATAATTCACCCCTCCACTTT. Translating gives CSARIVAVNNSPLHF. V and J are TRBV20-1 and TRBJ1-6; D not certain. The CDR3 spans 15 residues. The germline CDR1 and CDR2 sequences are DFQATT and SNEGSKA (reference sequence). V was cut by 2 bases and J by 5 bases, with 13 bases left in between.

There are many counts of this clonotype. The chain links TRBV7-9 to TRBJ1-2; tentative D call: TRBD1 (5 bases). The germline CDR1 and CDR2 sequences are SEHNR and FQNEAQ (reference sequence). The CDR3 has 14 residues. The V end was cut by 5 bases, the J end by 4 bases, with 14 bases between. CDR3 sequence reads: CASSPPGSTYGYTF. The CDR3, as DNA: TGTGCCAGCAGCCCCCCAGGGTCCACCTATGGCTACACCTTC.

This clonotype was picked up a small number of times. The V and J genes are TRBV12-3 or TRBV12-4 and TRBJ1-1, with 8 bases fitting TRBD1. This CDR3 is 15 amino acids long. The trim removed 3 bases at V and 1 base at J, leaving 4 bases unmatched. The DNA for the CDR3 is TGTGCCAGCAGTTTTTGGGACAGGAGGAACACTGAAGCTTTCTTT. Amino acid sequence: CASSFWDRRNTEAFF.

The chain uses TRBV12-3 or TRBV12-4 and TRBJ2-7; TRBD2 is a possible D gene (6 bases). This CDR3 region has 15 residues. Trimming stripped 4 bases from V and 3 bases from J, with 16 bases between. The CDR3 DNA sequence: TGTGCCAGCAGTTCTGGGGCTAGCGCGAACTACGAGCAGTACTTC. Its translation is CASSSGASANYEQYF.